The following is a TCR beta chain sequence with its context. What it recognizes is unknown. The data were produced by immunoSEQ multiplex PCR, yet TCRdb's version contains in-frame clones alone and is incomplete. The data contain around 60,000 clones, nearly 90% of them singletons. Germline V gives CDR1 MGHRA, CDR2 YSYEKL. This CDR3 region has 14 residues. Trimming pared 0 bases from V and 13 bases from J, leaving 16 bases between. This sample was taken from a study of OX40 agonist ivuxolimab in advanced cancers. Background on the study: Dose-escalation patients were diagnosed with hepatocellular carcinoma, melanoma, renal cell cancer or head and neck cancer. Three partial responders included one hepatocellular carcinoma patient and two cutaneous melanoma patients. Patients were roughly 83% male with ages roughly 23 to 79, mean around 61. Study-level points and caveats: CD8+ T cells were the subset that, on average, had more expanded clones than CD4+.

Sequences were derived from CD4+ or CD8+ T cells sorted from blood, sampled in a trial of the OX40 agonist ivuxolimab. The chain combines TRBV4-1 with TRBJ2-1; no firm D call. The receptor was derived from an adult with an advanced solid tumor such as melanoma, head and neck, liver or kidney cancer. The CDR3 sequence: CASSQDFLIPGQFF. CDR3 coding DNA: TGCGCCAGCAGCCAAGATTTCCTTATACCGGGTCAGTTCTTC.